One and the same sample provided the 29 T cell receptor beta chains below, sequenced in a study of shared clonotypes between healthy human individuals. Sequencing used immunoSEQ multiplex PCR; TCRdb keeps in-frame clones, though not all of them. The table shows around 480,000 clones, with around 79% occurring only once. Sequenced material: PBMCs. The receptors shown here come from a middle-aged woman in good health. Some clones in this sample may be carry-over from other donors' samples.

The chain has TRBV6-1 and TRBJ1-5; D not resolved. With 5 bases removed from V and 0 bases from J, the gap between germline ends came to 8 bases. Germline CDR1 reads MNHNS; CDR2 reads SASEGT. There are 14 residues in the CDR3. CDR3 coding DNA: TGTGCCAGCAGTCACCTATCTAGCAATCAGCCCCAGCATTTT. Translation gives CASSHLSSNQPQHF.

The chain recombines TRBV21-1 with TRBJ2-1; the D segment call TRBD2 is taken from the table without a DNA check. TRBV21-1 is an annotated pseudogene. The CDR3 extends over 16 amino acids. In DNA form, the CDR3 reads TGTGCCAGCAGCATGATCGGGAGAGCTTCGGGCGATGAGCAGTTCTTC. It encodes CASSMIGRASGDEQFF.

V is TRBV30 and J is TRBJ2-5, with 9 positions matching TRBD1. The CDR3 has 13 residues. Trimming took 3 bases from V and 4 from J; bases not matched to a gene: 3. Per the germline V gene, CDR1 is GTSNPN and CDR2 is SVGIG (reference sequence). Here the CDR3 DNA reads TGTGCCTGGAGGACAGGGGGAGGAGAGACCCAGTACTTC. Its protein is CAWRTGGGETQYF.

The chain links TRBV5-8 to TRBJ1-1, with 9 bases lining up with TRBD1. There are 13 residues in the CDR3. Trimming at V came to 4 bases and at J to 9 bases, leaving 7 bases not matched to a gene. Germline V gives CDR1 SGHTS, CDR2 YDEGEE. The CDR3 loop is CASSDRTGVKAFF. The CDR3 region has the DNA TGTGCCAGCAGCGATAGGACAGGGGTGAAAGCTTTCTTT.

This clone has just a few counts. The V gene is TRBV5-1, the J gene TRBJ2-7; D is uncertain. CDR1 and CDR2 from the germline V gene are SGHRS and YFSETQ. V gave up 0 bases and J gave up 2 bases, with 12 bases separating them. The CDR3 is made up of 15 amino acids. The CDR3 bases are TGCGCCAGCAGCTTGGGGACCCTCGTCGCCTACGAGCAGTACTTC. Its translation: CASSLGTLVAYEQYF.

This clone was found once. The gene calls are TRBV5-5 and TRBJ2-7; TRBD2 matches 7 bases. Germline V gene sequence: CDR1 SGHKS, CDR2 YYEKEE (reference sequence). This CDR3 has 14 residues. The V segment lost 4 bases and the J segment 5 bases; nucleotides outside the gene matches: 9. CDR3 sequence (DNA): TGTGCCAGCAGCAACCCTAGCGGCCGGGACGAGCAGTACTTC. Amino acid sequence: CASSNPSGRDEQYF.

Here the CDR3 DNA reads TGTGCCATCAGTACGGGACAGGGGGAGCAAGAGACCCAGTACTTC. This translates into CAISTGQGEQETQYF. The J gene is TRBJ2-5, the V gene TRBV10-3; 11 bases fit TRBD1. The CDR3 spans 15 residues. The germline gives CDR1 ENHRY, CDR2 SYGVKD. Germline trimming cut 5 bases from V and 2 bases from J; bases unmatched to any gene: 4.

The chain employs TRBV6-6 and TRBJ1-1; 7 bases are a match to TRBD1. Germline values: CDR1 MNHNY, CDR2 SVGAGI (reference sequence). CDR3 length equals 14 residues. Losses at the gene ends were 3 bases for V and 5 bases for J; bases not matched to a gene: 6. CDR3 sequence (DNA): TGTGCCAGCAGTTATAACAGGGGAATAACTGAAGCTTTCTTT. Residues: CASSYNRGITEAFF.

This clone has just a few counts. This rearrangement joins TRBV10-2 to TRBJ1-1; D is ambiguous. There are 12 residues in the CDR3. Germline CDR1 is WSHSY and CDR2 is SAAADI. Trimming stripped 10 bases from V and 2 bases from J, with 11 bases between. The chain's CDR3 is CATLDINTEAFF. The CDR3 DNA sequence: TGCGCCACCTTAGACATTAACACTGAAGCTTTCTTT.

Concerning this clone itself: One junction end does not reproduce the germline sequence, and a read error may be involved. The CDR3, as DNA: TGTGCCATCCCTCTCGGTGGCGGCGGGAGACCAGGCTCCCACGAGCAGTACTTC. Protein product: CAIPLGGGGRPGSHEQYF. The chain has TRBV19 and TRBJ2-7; 7 nucleotides line up with TRBD2. The CDR3 is 18 amino acids. CDR1 and CDR2 from the germline V gene are LNHDA and SQIVND (reference sequence).

V and J are TRBV28 and TRBJ2-7; a weak D match, TRBD2 (5 bases). The CDR3 is 13 residues long. CDR1 is MDHEN, CDR2 SYDVKM, per germline. Deletions cut 5 bases from V and 6 bases from J, with 14 bases between. The DNA for the CDR3 is TGTGCCAGCAGTGAAGGACTTCCTCCCGAGCAGTACTTC. Protein sequence: CASSEGLPPEQYF.

The V and J genes are TRBV6-1 and TRBJ2-7; possible D gene TRBD2, 6 bases. This CDR3 is 12 amino acids long. The V end lost 6 bases, the J end lost 6 bases, and 12 bases lay between the germline ends. Germline V gene data show CDR1 as MNHNS and CDR2 as SASEGT. In DNA, the CDR3 is TGTGCCAGCAGCCCGGGGGTGTTCGAGCAGTACTTC. Its translation: CASSPGVFEQYF.

The rearrangement joins TRBV11-2 to TRBJ2-7, with D possibly TRBD1 on 5 matching bases. CDR1 is SGHAT and CDR2 is FQNNGV in the germline V gene. This CDR3 is 14 amino acids long. Trimming removed 1 base from V and 7 bases from J, with 14 bases in between. CDR3: CASSLVGQGKEQYF. The DNA of the CDR3 is TGTGCCAGCAGCTTAGTCGGGCAGGGAAAGGAGCAGTACTTC.

The chain is built from TRBV2 and TRBJ2-2; 7 bases map to TRBD1. The CDR3 sequence is 14 residues long. Unmatched junction bases numbered 2, after V lost 6 bases and J lost 1 base. From germline, CDR1 is SNHLY and CDR2 FYNNEI. The CDR3 DNA reads TGTGCCAGCAGCGCAGGGGGGAACACCGGGGAGCTGTTTTTT. Amino acid sequence: CASSAGGNTGELFF. The whole variable domain, remainder taken from reference TRBV2 and TRBJ2-2, is EPEVTQTPSHQVTQMGQEVILRCVPISNHLYFYWYRQILGQKVEFLVSFYNNEISEKSEIFDDQFSVERPDGSNFTLKIRSTKLEDSAMYFCASSAGGNTGELFFGEGSRLTVL.

The chain employs TRBV6-5 and TRBJ1-5; 8 nucleotides line up with TRBD1. The CDR3 is 14 residues long. Germline CDR1 reads MNHEY; CDR2 reads SVGAGI. V gave up 6 bases and J gave up 5 bases; unmatched junction bases: 6. The CDR3, as DNA: TGTGCCAGCAGGAGGACAGGGAGAGATCAGCCCCAGCATTTT. This codes for CASRRTGRDQPQHF.

V is TRBV28 and J is TRBJ1-2, with 7 bases lining up with TRBD1. V was pared by 4 bases and J by 2 bases, with 7 bases of the junction left unmatched. CDR1 and CDR2 from the germline V gene are MDHEN and SYDVKM. The CDR3 loop spans 15 amino acids. CDR3 nucleotides: TGTGCCAGCAGTTCCGTAACGACAGGGAACTATGGCTACACCTTC. This codes for CASSSVTTGNYGYTF.

This clone appeared once. The genes are TRBV10-3 and TRBJ2-7; TRBD2 agrees at 12 bases. The CDR3 consists of 14 residues. CDR1 is ENHRY and CDR2 is SYGVKD in the germline V gene. Losses at the gene ends were 6 bases for V and 2 bases for J; bases not matched to a gene: 2. The CDR3 reads CAIRGTSGPYEQYF. The CDR3 nucleotides read TGTGCCATCAGGGGGACTAGCGGGCCCTACGAGCAGTACTTC.

The DNA for the CDR3 is TGTGCCAGCAGCCCCTCAGACGAGACCCAGTACTTC. This encodes CASSPSDETQYF. This chain connects TRBV6-5 to TRBJ2-5; D is uncertain. Germline assignment: CDR1 MNHEY and CDR2 SVGAGI. The CDR3 consists of 12 residues. V lost 6 bases and J lost 5, with 10 bases in between.

Only a few counts were recorded for this clone. The chain has TRBV7-9 and TRBJ2-7, with D hard to call. CDR1 and CDR2 (germline): SEHNR, FQNEAQ (reference sequence). Trimming stripped 5 bases from V and 2 bases from J, with 22 bases between. The CDR3 is 17 residues long. The CDR3: CASSANRNPTRAYEQYF. CDR3 in DNA: TGTGCCAGCAGCGCGAACAGAAACCCCACTCGGGCCTACGAGCAGTACTTC.

The rearrangement uses TRBV18 and TRBJ2-5; a possible D gene is TRBD2 (6 bases). This CDR3 is 15 amino acids long. Trimming cost V 1 base and J 5 bases, with 14 bases left between them. The V gene's germline CDR1 is KGHSH and CDR2 LQKENI. The CDR3 protein is CASSPLRDLPETQYF. The DNA of the CDR3 is TGTGCCAGCTCACCACTCAGGGACTTGCCGGAGACCCAGTACTTC. Full variable domain (rest looked up from reference TRBV18 and TRBJ2-5): NAGVMQNPRHLVRRRGQEARLRCSPMKGHSHVYWYRQLPEEGLKFMVYLQKENIIDESGMPKERFSAEFPKEGPSILRIQQVVRGDSAAYFCASSPLRDLPETQYFGPGTRLLVL.

The chain is built from TRBV7-2 and TRBJ2-7; 9 bases map to TRBD1. CDR1 and CDR2 from the germline V gene are SGHTA and FQGNSA. Losses at the gene ends were 7 bases for V and 4 bases for J; bases not matched to a gene: 20. The CDR3 loop spans 18 amino acids. The CDR3 sequence: CASTPGSPRDRARYEQYF. The CDR3 DNA sequence: TGTGCCAGCACCCCCGGTTCCCCTCGGGACAGGGCAAGGTACGAGCAGTACTTC.

The chain employs TRBV19 and TRBJ2-2, with D possibly being TRBD1 (5 bases). The ends were cut back, 3 bases at V and 0 bases at J, with 11 bases in the middle. The CDR3 length is 16 residues. Germline assignment: CDR1 LNHDA and CDR2 SQIVND (reference sequence). The CDR3: CASSIWPGTNTGELFF. The CDR3 bases are TGTGCCAGTAGTATCTGGCCAGGGACGAACACCGGGGAGCTGTTTTTT.

This rearrangement joins TRBV7-9 to TRBJ1-2; D is possibly TRBD1 (5 bases). The CDR3 covers 11 residues. The ends were cut back, 10 bases at V and 8 bases at J, with 14 bases in the middle. Germline V gene sequence: CDR1 SEHNR, CDR2 FQNEAQ (reference sequence). CDR3 loop: CATGGLRGYTF. The CDR3 coding sequence is TGTGCCACCGGGGGGTTAAGAGGCTACACCTTC.

The chain recombines TRBV7-9 with TRBJ1-4, with D perhaps TRBD1 (5 bases). The CDR3 length is 15 residues. Germline V gene lookup returns CDR1 SEHNR and CDR2 FQNEAQ (reference sequence). V was trimmed by 0 bases and J by 5 bases, leaving 10 bases between them. Here the CDR3 reads CASSLAGAKNEKLFF. The CDR3 region has the DNA TGTGCCAGCAGCTTAGCAGGGGCCAAAAATGAAAAACTGTTTTTT. Using reference TRBV7-9 and TRBJ1-4 for the parts outside the CDR3, the full variable domain is DTGVSQNPRHKITKRGQNVTFRCDPISEHNRLYWYRQTLGQGPEFLTYFQNEAQLEKSRLLSDRFSAERPKGSFSTLEIQRTEQGDSAMYLCASSLAGAKNEKLFFGSGTQLSVL.

This chain uses TRBV19 with TRBJ2-6, with 8 bases that match TRBD2. Losses at the gene ends were 7 bases for V and 2 bases for J; bases not matched to a gene: 7. This CDR3 has 16 amino acids. Germline lookup yields CDR1 LNHDA and CDR2 SQIVND (reference sequence). DNA for the CDR3: TGTGCCAGTACCCCGGGAGGGAACGCTGGGGCCAACGTCCTGACTTTC. Amino acids: CASTPGGNAGANVLTF.

As concerns this clone: Germline and junction disagree at one end, which may indicate a read error. The chain employs TRBV6-5 and TRBJ2-5; D remains ambiguous. The CDR3 spans 12 residues. Germline V gene sequence: CDR1 MNHEY, CDR2 SVGAGI. CDR3 sequence (DNA): TGTGCCAGCAGATCAACCCAAGGGACCCAGTACTTC. It is translated as CASRSTQGTQYF.

This sequence joins TRBV28 and TRBJ1-4; D not certain. The germline CDR1 and CDR2 sequences are MDHEN and SYDVKM. The germline V and J ends were trimmed by 5 bases and 0 bases, with 7 bases remaining between them. This CDR3 has 14 amino acids. The CDR3: CASSDGATNEKLFF. In nucleotides, the CDR3 is TGTGCCAGCAGTGACGGTGCAACTAATGAAAAACTGTTTTTT. The whole variable domain, filled in from reference TRBV28 and TRBJ1-4, reads DVKVTQSSRYLVKRTGEKVFLECVQDMDHENMFWYRQDPGLGLRLIYFSYDVKMKEKGDIPEGYSVSREKKERFSLILESASTNQTSMYLCASSDGATNEKLFFGSGTQLSVL.

V usage is TRBV18 and J usage is TRBJ2-7; 9 bases line up with TRBD1. CDR3 length: 14 amino acids. The trim removed 3 bases at V and 4 bases at J, leaving 4 bases unmatched. From germline, CDR1 is KGHSH and CDR2 LQKENI. This CDR3 reads CASSPRTGEYEQYF. DNA for the CDR3: TGTGCCAGCTCACCCCGGACAGGGGAGTACGAGCAGTACTTC.

The chain recombines TRBV10-3 with TRBJ2-7, with D possibly matching TRBD2 (6 bases). Germline CDR1 is ENHRY and CDR2 is SYGVKD. The CDR3 is made up of 17 amino acids. Trimming stripped 10 bases from V and 0 bases from J, with 25 bases between. CDR3 residues: CASSPNPGGANSYEQYF. In DNA, the CDR3 is TGTGCCAGCAGCCCCAACCCGGGCGGGGCAAACTCCTACGAGCAGTACTTC.